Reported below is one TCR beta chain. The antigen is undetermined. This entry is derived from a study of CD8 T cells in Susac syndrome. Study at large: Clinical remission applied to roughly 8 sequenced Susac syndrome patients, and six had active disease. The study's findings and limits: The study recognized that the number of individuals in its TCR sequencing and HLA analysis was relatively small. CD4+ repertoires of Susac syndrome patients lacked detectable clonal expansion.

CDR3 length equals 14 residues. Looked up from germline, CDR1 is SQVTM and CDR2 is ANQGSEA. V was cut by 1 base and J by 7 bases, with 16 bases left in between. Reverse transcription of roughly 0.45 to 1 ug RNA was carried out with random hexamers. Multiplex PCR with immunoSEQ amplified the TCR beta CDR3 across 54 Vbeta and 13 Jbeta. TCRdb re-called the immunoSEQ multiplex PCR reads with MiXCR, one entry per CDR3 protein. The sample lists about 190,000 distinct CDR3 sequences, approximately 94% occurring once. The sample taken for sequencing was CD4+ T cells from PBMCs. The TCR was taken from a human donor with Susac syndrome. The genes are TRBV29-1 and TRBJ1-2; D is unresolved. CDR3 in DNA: TGCAGCGTTGAAGGTGGTTTAGGGCAAATTGGCTACACCTTC. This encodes CSVEGGLGQIGYTF.